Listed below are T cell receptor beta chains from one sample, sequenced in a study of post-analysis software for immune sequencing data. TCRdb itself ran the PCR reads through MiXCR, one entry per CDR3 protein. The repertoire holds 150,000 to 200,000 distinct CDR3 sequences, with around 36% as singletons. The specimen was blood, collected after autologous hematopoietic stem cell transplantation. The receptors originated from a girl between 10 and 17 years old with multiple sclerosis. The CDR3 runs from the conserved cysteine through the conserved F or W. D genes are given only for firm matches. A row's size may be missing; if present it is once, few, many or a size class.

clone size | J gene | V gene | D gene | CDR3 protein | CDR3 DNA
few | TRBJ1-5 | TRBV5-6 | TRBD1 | CASTAGTGYNQPQHF | TGTGCCAGCACGGCCGGGACAGGGTACAATCAGCCCCAGCATTTT
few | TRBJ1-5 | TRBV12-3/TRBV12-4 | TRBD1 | CASSRGTGKDQPQHF | TGTGCCAGCAGTAGAGGGACAGGGAAGGATCAGCCCCAGCATTTT
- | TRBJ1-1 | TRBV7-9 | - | CASSHPPRGMDVAEAFF | TGTGCCAGCAGCCACCCCCCCCGGGGAATGGATGTCGCTGAAGCTTTCTTT
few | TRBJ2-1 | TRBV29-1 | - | CSVAPGSGTAYNEQFF | TGCAGCGTCGCCCCGGGTAGCGGAACGGCCTACAATGAGCAGTTCTTC
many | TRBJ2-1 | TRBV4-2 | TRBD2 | CASSQVAGARYNEQFF | TGTGCCAGCAGCCAAGTAGCGGGAGCACGATACAATGAGCAGTTCTTC
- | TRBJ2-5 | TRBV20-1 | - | CSAQIYGYQETQYF | TGCAGTGCTCAGATCTACGGGTACCAAGAGACCCAGTACTTC
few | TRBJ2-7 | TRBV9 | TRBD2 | CASSVTSGSPPLHEQYF | TGTGCCAGCAGCGTTACTAGCGGGAGTCCCCCGCTCCACGAGCAGTACTTC
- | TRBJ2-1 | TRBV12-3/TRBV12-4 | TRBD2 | CASAGVLPEQFF | TGTGCCAGTGCGGGAGTTCTACCTGAGCAGTTCTTC
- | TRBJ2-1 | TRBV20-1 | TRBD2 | CSARLGLAGYNEQFF | TGCAGTGCTCGCCTAGGGCTAGCGGGCTACAATGAGCAGTTCTTC
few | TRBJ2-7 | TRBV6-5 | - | CASSYTSRTVYYEQYF | TGTGCCAGCAGTTACACATCCCGGACGGTGTACTACGAGCAGTACTTC
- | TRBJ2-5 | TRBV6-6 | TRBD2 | CASSSWPMLAGGETQYF | TGTGCCAGCAGTTCCTGGCCGATGCTAGCGGGAGGAGAGACCCAGTACTTC
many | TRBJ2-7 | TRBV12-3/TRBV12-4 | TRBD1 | CASSLSGQGIYEQYF | TGTGCCAGTAGCCTTTCGGGACAGGGGATCTACGAGCAGTACTTC
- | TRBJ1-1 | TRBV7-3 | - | CASSPRGDGEGAFF | TGTGCCAGCAGCCCGAGAGGAGACGGGGAGGGGGCTTTCTTT
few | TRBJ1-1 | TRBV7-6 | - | CASSPTLNMNTEAFF | TGTGCCAGCAGCCCAACCTTAAACATGAACACTGAAGCTTTCTTT
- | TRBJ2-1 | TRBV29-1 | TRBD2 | CSAARTSYNEQFF | TGCAGCGCGGCCAGGACTAGCTACAATGAGCAGTTCTTC
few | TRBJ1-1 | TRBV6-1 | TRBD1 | CASRAKTGMNTEAFF | TGTGCCAGCAGAGCAAAGACAGGGATGAACACTGAAGCTTTCTTT
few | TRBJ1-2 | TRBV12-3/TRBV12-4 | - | CASRDTGAINYGYTF | TGTGCCAGCAGGGACACTGGAGCGATTAACTATGGCTACACCTTC
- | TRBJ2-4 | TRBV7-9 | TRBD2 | CASGREGSIQYF | TGTGCCAGCGGCCGGGAGGGCAGCATTCAGTACTTC
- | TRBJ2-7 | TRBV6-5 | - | CASTPIPRGEQYF | TGTGCCAGCACTCCCATACCGAGGGGCGAGCAGTACTTC
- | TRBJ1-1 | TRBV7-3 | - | CASSLGVGGIAEAFF | TGTGCCAGCAGCTTAGGGGTCGGGGGAATCGCTGAAGCTTTCTTT
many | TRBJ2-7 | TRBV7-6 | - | CASSLGAGTDDYSYEQYF | TGTGCCAGCAGCTTAGGGGCCGGGACCGACGATTACTCCTACGAGCAGTACTTC
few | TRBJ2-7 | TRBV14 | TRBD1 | CASSRDRGPRTYEQYF | TGTGCCAGCAGCCGGGACAGGGGGCCGAGGACCTACGAGCAGTACTTC
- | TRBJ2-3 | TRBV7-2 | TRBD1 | CASSARQGGNTDTQYF | TGTGCCAGCAGCGCCCGACAGGGGGGTAACACAGATACGCAGTATTTT
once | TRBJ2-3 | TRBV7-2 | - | CASSPLGPLDTQYF | TGTGCCAGCAGCCCCCTTGGACCACTGGATACGCAGTATTTT
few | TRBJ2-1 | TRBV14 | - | CASSPVSAPKGEQFF | TGTGCCAGCAGCCCCGTTTCAGCCCCTAAGGGGGAGCAGTTCTTC
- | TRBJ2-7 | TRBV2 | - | CASRGSYNEQYF | TGTGCCAGCAGGGGCTCCTACAATGAGCAGTACTTC
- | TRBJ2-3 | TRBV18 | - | CASSARFTDTQYF | TGTGCCAGCTCAGCTAGGTTTACAGATACGCAGTATTTT
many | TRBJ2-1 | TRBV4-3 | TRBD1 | CASSRAGTGLGNEQFF | TGCGCCAGCAGCCGCGCCGGGACAGGGCTGGGGAATGAGCAGTTCTTC
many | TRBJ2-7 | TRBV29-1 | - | CSVGGPLSESPSYEQYF | TGCAGCGTTGGGGGGCCCTTGTCGGAATCGCCATCTTACGAGCAGTACTTC
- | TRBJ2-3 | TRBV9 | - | CASRATDSFTDTQYF | TGTGCCAGCAGGGCAACGGACAGCTTCACAGATACGCAGTATTTT
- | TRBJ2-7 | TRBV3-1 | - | CASSQGRLLSSYEQYF | TGTGCCAGCAGCCAAGGCAGGCTGTTGAGTTCCTACGAGCAGTACTTC
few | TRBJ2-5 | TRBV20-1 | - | CSASLRLEGTQYF | TGCAGTGCCTCACTGAGACTAGAGGGGACCCAGTACTTC
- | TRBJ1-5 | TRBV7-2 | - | CASSLRANEPQHF | TGTGCCAGCAGCTTAAGGGCCAATGAGCCCCAGCATTTT
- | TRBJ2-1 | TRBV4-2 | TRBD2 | CASSQGGGGSYNEQFF | TGTGCCAGCAGCCAAGGGGGGGGGGGCTCCTACAATGAGCAGTTCTTC
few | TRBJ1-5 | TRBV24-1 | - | CATSATGYSNQPQHF | TGTGCCACCAGCGCAACAGGCTATAGCAATCAGCCCCAGCATTTT
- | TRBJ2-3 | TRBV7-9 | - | CASSLRGDTDTQYF | TGTGCCAGCAGCTTGAGGGGGGACACAGATACGCAGTATTTT
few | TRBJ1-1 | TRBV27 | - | CASSLSGGLGTEAFF | TGTGCCAGCAGTTTATCGGGAGGGTTGGGAACTGAAGCTTTCTTT
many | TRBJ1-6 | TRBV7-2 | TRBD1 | CASSGQGAFYNSPLHF | TGTGCCAGCAGCGGACAGGGGGCCTTTTATAATTCACCCCTCCACTTT
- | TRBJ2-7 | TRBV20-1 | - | CSARAASRDNEQYF | TGCAGTGCTAGAGCGGCTAGCAGAGACAATGAGCAGTACTTC
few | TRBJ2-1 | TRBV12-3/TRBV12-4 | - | CASSKGRSRDRNEQFF | TGTGCCAGCAGTAAGGGGCGGTCCCGGGACCGGAATGAGCAGTTCTTC
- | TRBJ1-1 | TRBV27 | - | CASSRTSGNTEAFF | TGTGCCAGCAGTCGAACTAGTGGGAACACTGAAGCTTTCTTT